Shown below are 27 T cell receptor beta chains from a single sample sequenced in a study of T cell responses to AZD1222 COVID-19 vaccine. This table comes from immunoSEQ multiplex PCR, and its TCRdb copy is limited to in-frame clones, with some not included. The table has under 200,000 clones, approximately 90% seen once. The starting material was peripheral blood, obtained 28 days after the second AZD1222 dose. The receptors originated from an adult who received the AZD1222 COVID-19 vaccine.

The rearrangement joins TRBV28 to TRBJ2-1; 7 bases are a match to TRBD2. Germline V gives CDR1 MDHEN, CDR2 SYDVKM. The CDR3 length is 14 residues. V lost 5 bases and J lost 5; bases outside the gene matches: 6. The CDR3 sequence: CASSQSGANNEQFF. The CDR3 coding sequence is TGTGCCAGCAGTCAAAGCGGGGCTAACAATGAGCAGTTCTTC.

The chain carries TRBV7-2 and TRBJ2-2; TRBD1 agrees at 12 bases. The germline gives CDR1 SGHTA, CDR2 FQGNSA. The J segment lost 7 bases and the V segment lost 7 bases, leaving 10 bases of the junction unmatched. The CDR3 has 16 amino acids. The chain's CDR3 is CASTPGDRGRVGELFF. CDR3 DNA sequence: TGTGCCAGCACCCCAGGGGACAGGGGGCGGGTCGGGGAGCTGTTTTTT. The variable domain in full, with the rest retrieved from reference TRBV7-2 and TRBJ2-2, is GAGVSQSPSNKVTEKGKDVELRCDPISGHTALYWYRQSLGQGLEFLIYFQGNSAPDKSGLPSDRFSAERTGGSVSTLTIQRTQQEDSAVYLCASTPGDRGRVGELFFGEGSRLTVL.

The V call is TRBV5-4, the J call TRBJ1-1, with D unresolved. Trimming cost V 0 bases and J 1 base, with 10 bases left between them. There are 15 residues in the CDR3. CDR1 SGHNT and CDR2 YYREEE come from the germline V gene (reference sequence). The CDR3 spells CASSLARAANTEAFF. DNA of the CDR3: TGTGCCAGCAGCTTGGCCAGAGCGGCGAACACTGAAGCTTTCTTT. Looking up the rest from reference TRBV5-4 and TRBJ1-1 gives the full variable domain: ETGVTQSPTHLIKTRGQQVTLRCSSQSGHNTVSWYQQALGQGPQFIFQYYREEENGRGNFPPRFSGLQFPNYSSELNVNALELDDSALYLCASSLARAANTEAFFGQGTRLTVV.

The chain links TRBV9 to TRBJ2-1, with TRBD2 as a possible D gene (7 bases). This CDR3 comprises 15 residues. Germline loops: CDR1 SGDLS, CDR2 YYNGEE. V dropped 3 bases and J dropped 4 bases, with 14 bases sitting between them. In DNA, the CDR3 is TGTGCCAGCAGCGAAGGGGGGGTCGAATACAATGAGCAGTTCTTC. It yields the protein CASSEGGVEYNEQFF.

Remarks on this clone: At one end, the junction sequence differs from germline, possibly due to a read error. V is TRBV30 and J is TRBJ1-1; no firm D call. This CDR3 has 11 amino acids. Germline V lookup: CDR1 GTSNPN, CDR2 SVGIG (reference sequence). CDR3 bases: TGTGCCTGGAGTGTGGGCGGCTTCCCAGTCTTT. It yields the protein CAWSVGGFPVF.

V gene TRBV5-6 combines with J gene TRBJ1-2; 10 bases map to TRBD1. Germline V gives CDR1 SGHDT, CDR2 YYEEEE. After removal of 4 bases from V and 5 bases from J, the junction contained 14 bases not matched to a gene. The CDR3 sequence is 17 residues long. The CDR3: CASSPPAGTGVAYGYTF. In DNA form, the CDR3 reads TGTGCCAGCAGCCCCCCGGCCGGGACAGGGGTCGCGTATGGCTACACCTTC.

The chain combines TRBV9 with TRBJ2-2, with D perhaps matching TRBD2 (6 bases). Trimming left V 5 bases short and J 1 base short, with 12 bases between. From germline, CDR1 is SGDLS and CDR2 YYNGEE. The CDR3 runs 15 residues. The CDR3 region is CASSYGAGNTGELFF. The CDR3 bases are TGTGCCAGCAGTTACGGAGCGGGGAACACCGGGGAGCTGTTTTTT.

V gene TRBV3-1 (or the pseudogene TRBV3-2) combines with J gene TRBJ2-1; maybe TRBD2 (6 bases). The V gene lost 1 base and the J gene lost 9 bases, with 13 bases spanning the gap. The CDR3 has 14 residues. Looked up from germline, CDR1 is LGHDT and CDR2 is YNNKEL (reference sequence). CDR3 residues: CASSQARAGSEQFF. For the CDR3, the DNA is TGTGCCAGCAGCCAAGCTCGGGCGGGAAGTGAGCAGTTCTTC.

The chain carries TRBV14 and TRBJ1-2, with 7 bases lining up with TRBD1. Trimming cost V 2 bases and J 7 bases; bases outside gene matches: 13. Germline values: CDR1 SGHDN, CDR2 FVKESK. The CDR3 runs 16 residues. CDR3: CASSQRGPRGEGGYTF. CDR3 bases: TGTGCCAGCAGCCAAAGGGGGCCGAGGGGCGAGGGTGGCTACACCTTC.

The chain combines TRBV4-3 with TRBJ1-2; 7 positions match TRBD1. Germline V gene data show CDR1 as LGHNA and CDR2 as YSLEER. The trim removed 2 bases at V and 8 bases at J, leaving 8 bases unmatched. This CDR3 is built from 14 residues. This CDR3 reads CASSQTDRVEGYTF. The CDR3 DNA reads as TGCGCCAGCAGCCAAACTGACAGGGTGGAGGGCTACACCTTC.

The chain uses TRBV9 and TRBJ2-3; TRBD2 is a possible D gene (5 bases). Per germline, CDR1 SGDLS and CDR2 YYNGEE. V was clipped by 4 bases and J by 1 base, with 13 bases between them. This CDR3 spans 15 amino acids. CDR3 coding DNA: TGTGCCAGCAGCCCGATTAGCGCGGGCACAGATACGCAGTATTTT. Translating it yields CASSPISAGTDTQYF.

This clone was found a few times. This chain's CDR3 is CASSLRGSGNTGNEQFF. In DNA, the CDR3 is TGTGCCAGCAGCTTACGGGGTAGCGGTAACACGGGGAATGAGCAGTTCTTC. This rearrangement joins TRBV7-2 to TRBJ2-1, with D possibly being TRBD2 (6 bases). V gave up 2 bases and J gave up 7 bases, with 21 bases separating them. The germline V gene encodes CDR1 SGHTA and CDR2 FQGNSA. The CDR3 contains 17 residues.

The rearrangement links TRBV6-2 or TRBV6-3 to TRBJ1-4; a weak D match, TRBD1 (5 bases). CDR1 and CDR2 (germline): MNHEY, SVGEGT. This CDR3 region has 13 residues. The germline V and J ends were trimmed by 5 bases and 8 bases, with 12 bases remaining between them. The chain's CDR3 is CASSQTGVEKLFF. The CDR3 region has the DNA TGTGCCAGCAGTCAGACGGGGGTAGAAAAACTGTTTTTT.

V and J are TRBV4-3 and TRBJ2-1; maybe TRBD2 (5 bases). Germline lookup yields CDR1 LGHNA and CDR2 YSLEER. The CDR3 sequence is 15 residues long. Trimming left V 4 bases short and J 0 bases short, with 10 bases between. Here the CDR3 reads CASSPSGFSYNEQFF. In DNA form, the CDR3 reads TGCGCCAGCAGCCCCAGCGGTTTCTCCTACAATGAGCAGTTCTTC.

As DNA, the CDR3 is TGCGCCAAGACTAGCGGTCCTTGCACAGATACGCAGTATTTT. It translates to CAKTSGPCTDTQYF. The rearrangement joins TRBV5-1 to TRBJ2-3; 9 nucleotides align to TRBD2. Per germline, CDR1 SGHRS and CDR2 YFSETQ. V shed 9 bases, J shed 1 base, and the junction held 6 bases outside the gene matches. This CDR3 comprises 14 residues. The whole variable domain, filled in from reference TRBV5-1 and TRBJ2-3, reads KAGVTQTPRYLIKTRGQQVTLSCSPISGHRSVSWYQQTPGQGLQFLFEYFSETQRNKGNFPGRFSGRQFSNSRSEMNVSTLELGDSALYLCAKTSGPCTDTQYFGPGTRLTVL.

CDR3 bases: TGTGCCAGCAGCCAAGATAGGGCTTCGATTCAGTACTTC. This gives the protein CASSQDRASIQYF. This chain connects TRBV4-2 to TRBJ2-4, with D unresolved. Trimming stripped 0 bases from V and 10 bases from J, with 10 bases between. This CDR3 spans 13 amino acids. The germline V gene has CDR1 LGHNA and CDR2 YNFKEQ.

This clone was counted a few times. The chain recombines TRBV6-5 with TRBJ1-3; the match to TRBD1 covers 7 bases. This CDR3 has 15 amino acids. The V gene end was trimmed by 5 bases and the J gene end by 6 bases; junction bases not matched to a gene: 10. Germline values: CDR1 MNHEY, CDR2 SVGAGI. CDR3 DNA sequence: TGTGCCAGCAGTACCGGACCCAGGGGGGTAAACACCATATATTTT. It yields the protein CASSTGPRGVNTIYF.

The V call is TRBV28, the J call TRBJ2-7; TRBD1 matches at 8 bases. The V segment lost 6 bases and the J segment 0 bases; nucleotides outside the gene matches: 7. CDR1 and CDR2 from the germline V gene are MDHEN and SYDVKM. The CDR3 consists of 15 residues. Here the CDR3 reads CASSERQGPSYEQYF. The CDR3 nucleotides read TGTGCCAGCAGCGAAAGACAGGGGCCCTCCTACGAGCAGTACTTC.

V gene TRBV19 combines with J gene TRBJ1-4; 12 bases are shared with TRBD1. Germline V gene data show CDR1 as LNHDA and CDR2 as SQIVND (reference sequence). The V segment lost 4 bases and the J segment 8 bases; nucleotides outside the gene matches: 5. CDR3 length: 15 residues. This CDR3 is CASSNRDRGREKLFF. The DNA for the CDR3 is TGTGCCAGTAGTAACCGGGACAGGGGGCGCGAAAAACTGTTTTTT. Variable domain in full (rest from reference TRBV19 and TRBJ1-4): DGGITQSPKYLFRKEGQNVTLSCEQNLNHDAMYWYRQDPGQGLRLIYYSQIVNDFQKGDIAEGYSVSREKKESFPLTVTSAQKNPTAFYLCASSNRDRGREKLFFGSGTQLSVL.

The chain couples TRBV19 to TRBJ2-7, with 10 bases identical to TRBD1. Germline CDR1 is LNHDA and CDR2 is SQIVND (reference sequence). CDR3 size: 14 residues. The J segment lost 6 bases and the V segment lost 6 bases, leaving 8 bases of the junction unmatched. CDR3 DNA: TGTGCCAGTAGCCTCGGGACAGGGGAATTCGAGCAGTACTTC. This gives the protein CASSLGTGEFEQYF.

The chain carries TRBV28 and TRBJ1-2; the D is unclear. Looked up from germline, CDR1 is MDHEN and CDR2 is SYDVKM. The CDR3 is 15 residues long. V was shortened by 6 bases and J by 4 bases, with 18 bases between the two germline ends. The CDR3: CASSLTVGIGYGYTF. In DNA form, the CDR3 reads TGTGCCAGCAGCCTTACGGTGGGTATAGGCTATGGCTACACCTTC.

The chain recombines TRBV25-1 with TRBJ1-6; TRBD1 is a possible D gene (5 bases). The CDR3 runs 15 residues. Germline V gene data show CDR1 as MGHDK and CDR2 as SYGVNS. V lost 2 bases, J lost 7 bases, and 12 bases lay in between. This CDR3 reads CASSEQGVYNSPLHF. The CDR3 DNA reads as TGTGCCAGCAGTGAACAGGGCGTGTACAATTCACCCCTCCACTTT.

The V gene is TRBV5-4, the J gene TRBJ1-6; 11 bases align to TRBD1. This CDR3 spans 16 amino acids. V was clipped by 4 bases and J by 7 bases; unmatched bases: 7. Germline CDR1 is SGHNT and CDR2 is YYREEE (reference sequence). In DNA, the CDR3 is TGTGCCAGCAGCCGGACAGGGGGCGAAAGGAATTCACCCCTCCACTTT. Protein: CASSRTGGERNSPLHF.

This chain connects TRBV30 to TRBJ1-2; possible D gene TRBD1, 6 bases. V lost 3 bases to trimming and J lost 5 bases, with 13 bases between them. Germline V CDR1 and CDR2: GTSNPN, SVGIG (reference sequence). The CDR3 has 13 residues. The CDR3 region has the DNA TGTGCCTGGAGCGTACAGGGCTCATATGGCTACACCTTC. The encoded protein is CAWSVQGSYGYTF.

The V and J genes are TRBV28 and TRBJ2-7; 8 positions agree with TRBD2. Trimming took 7 bases from V and 0 from J; bases not matched to a gene: 5. The CDR3 runs to 14 residues. The V gene's germline CDR1 is MDHEN and CDR2 SYDVKM. The DNA for the CDR3 is TGTGCCAGCACCCTTAGCGGGGTCTCCTACGAGCAGTACTTC. This codes for CASTLSGVSYEQYF.

This clone has a handful of counts. The chain is built from TRBV18 and TRBJ1-2; 9 bases match TRBD1. The trim removed 3 bases at V and 12 bases at J, leaving 8 bases unmatched. Germline V gene data show CDR1 as KGHSH and CDR2 as LQKENI. This CDR3 comprises 13 residues. The CDR3, as DNA: TGTGCCAGCTCACCGACCCGATGGGACAGGGACACCTTC. This gives the protein CASSPTRWDRDTF.

This clone was seen only a few times. V is TRBV28 and J is TRBJ2-7; 9 nucleotides match TRBD2. Trimming removed 6 bases from V and 6 bases from J; junction bases left unmatched: 9. Germline V gene data show CDR1 as MDHEN and CDR2 as SYDVKM. CDR3 length: 14 residues. The CDR3 region is CASSQGTSNAEQYF. The CDR3 DNA follows: TGTGCCAGCAGCCAAGGGACTAGCAACGCCGAGCAGTACTTC. Full variable domain (rest looked up from reference TRBV28 and TRBJ2-7): DVKVTQSSRYLVKRTGEKVFLECVQDMDHENMFWYRQDPGLGLRLIYFSYDVKMKEKGDIPEGYSVSREKKERFSLILESASTNQTSMYLCASSQGTSNAEQYFGPGTRLTVT.